Listed here are 5 T cell receptor beta chains from one sample, sequenced in a study of CD8 T cells in Susac syndrome. RNA amounts of roughly 0.5 to 1 ug underwent reverse transcription with random hexamers. TCRdb called the immunoSEQ multiplex PCR reads again in MiXCR, with one record for every CDR3 protein. The sample consists of 55,000 to 75,000 distinct CDR3 sequences, approximately 93% of them appearing once. Sequenced: CD4+ T cells from PBMCs. The receptors come from a human donor with Susac syndrome.

V usage is TRBV30 and J usage is TRBJ2-3, with TRBD1 as a possible D gene (6 bases). Germline V lookup: CDR1 GTSNPN, CDR2 SVGIG (reference sequence). This CDR3 comprises 14 residues. Trimming removed 7 bases from V and 5 bases from J, with 19 bases in between. The CDR3 nucleotides read TGTGCCTTCACGGATGGGGGCCCCAAAGATACGCAGTATTTT. Residues: CAFTDGGPKDTQYF.

The chain employs TRBV5-1 and TRBJ1-1; D unresolved. This CDR3 is 14 amino acids long. Germline V CDR1 and CDR2: SGHRS, YFSETQ. V lost 3 bases, J lost 3 bases, and 12 bases lay in between. CDR3 amino acids: CASSSFSTDTEAFF. The CDR3 DNA is TGCGCCAGCAGCTCCTTCTCAACAGACACTGAAGCTTTCTTT.

The V and J genes are TRBV18 and TRBJ2-5, with D tentatively TRBD1 or TRBD2 (5 bases each). From germline, CDR1 is KGHSH and CDR2 LQKENI. The CDR3 runs 14 residues. V lost 3 bases to trimming and J lost 1 base, with 9 bases between them. In DNA, the CDR3 is TGTGCCAGCTCACCCTCGGGGACCCAAGAGACCCAGTACTTC. Residues: CASSPSGTQETQYF. The full variable domain, rest sourced from reference TRBV18 and TRBJ2-5, is NAGVMQNPRHLVRRRGQEARLRCSPMKGHSHVYWYRQLPEEGLKFMVYLQKENIIDESGMPKERFSAEFPKEGPSILRIQQVVRGDSAAYFCASSPSGTQETQYFGPGTRLLVL.

Only one count was recorded for this clonotype. The chain links TRBV30 to TRBJ1-1; 10 bases align to TRBD1. From germline, CDR1 is GTSNPN and CDR2 SVGIG (reference sequence). The CDR3 runs to 14 residues. V gave up 1 base and J gave up 1 base; unmatched junction bases: 0. The CDR3 DNA follows: TGTGCCTGGAGTGGGGACAGGGGGAACACTGAAGCTTTCTTT. It is translated as CAWSGDRGNTEAFF.

V is TRBV10-3 and J is TRBJ1-1; possible D gene TRBD1, 6 bases. V was pared by 3 bases and J by 7 bases, with 9 bases between. The CDR3 runs to 12 residues. CDR1 is ENHRY, CDR2 SYGVKD, per germline. The CDR3 bases are TGTGCCATCAGTGACCAGGGGCTTGAAGCTTTCTTT. This gives the protein CAISDQGLEAFF.